This T cell receptor (beta chain) was recovered during a study of T cell clones after liver transplantation. The overall study: TCRbeta sequencing after a pre-transplant mixed lymphocyte reaction identified graft-donor-reactive clones, later tracked in post-transplant blood. Until 12-24 months post-transplant, subjects got standard immunosuppression and no induction.

This table comes from immunoSEQ multiplex PCR, and its TCRdb copy is limited to in-frame clones, with some not included. The sample gives 9,500 to 10,000 clones, around three quarters of which show up once; roughly 20% is in the top ten. The CDR3 is 14 amino acids. This sequence joins TRBV7-5 and TRBJ2-1; TRBD2 is taken as the D call from the table, unchecked against the DNA. TRBV7-5 is a pseudogene segment. The sample consisted of CD8+ T cells from blood, taken at the roughly 16-month timepoint. This receptor was identified in a human patient who received a liver transplant. Some T cells may be transferred from the graft donor. The CDR3 spells CALESGGTYNEQFF. The DNA for the CDR3 is TGTGCCCTAGAAAGCGGGGGGACTTACAATGAGCAGTTCTTC.